The 10 T cell receptor beta chains below come from one sample, sequenced in a study of T cell responses to AZD1222 COVID-19 vaccine. The data were produced by immunoSEQ multiplex PCR, yet TCRdb's version contains in-frame clones alone and is incomplete. The repertoire holds 160,000 or so clones, with 85% to 90% as singletons. Sequenced material: peripheral blood, taken 28 days after the second dose of the MenACWY control vaccine. The receptors stem from an adult who received the MenACWY meningococcal vaccine as a control.

The chain employs TRBV2 and TRBJ1-4; D call uncertain. Germline CDR1 and CDR2: SNHLY and FYNNEI. This CDR3 is 10 amino acids long. V lost 10 bases and J 8 bases, leaving 8 bases between the germline ends. The CDR3 DNA reads as TGTGCCACAAGGACGGAAAAACTGTTTTTT. This encodes CATRTEKLFF.

The chain is built from TRBV19 and TRBJ2-7, with 12 bases lining up with TRBD2. The J segment lost 7 bases and the V segment lost 5 bases, leaving 12 bases of the junction unmatched. Germline CDR1 LNHDA, CDR2 SQIVND (reference sequence). This CDR3 has 16 residues. DNA for the CDR3: TGTGCCAGTAGTCCCCGAGGACTAGCGGGATCACAGGAGCAGTACTTC. As protein: CASSPRGLAGSQEQYF.

This clone was counted between two and nine times. The chain carries TRBV19 and TRBJ1-2; D gene unclear. The length of the CDR3 is 14 residues. CDR1 and CDR2 (germline): LNHDA, SQIVND (reference sequence). Trimming took off 6 bases at V and 7 bases at J, with 18 bases between the two ends. The CDR3 DNA is TGTGCCAGTAGGGGAAATACAGTTCTGATTGGCTACACCTTC. Its translation is CASRGNTVLIGYTF.

The rearrangement joins TRBV3-1 (or the pseudogene TRBV3-2) to TRBJ2-3, with TRBD2 matching over 11 bases. CDR3 length: 14 residues. In germline, CDR1 is LGHDT, CDR2 YNNKEL (reference sequence). V trimming: 5 bases; J trimming: 6 bases; junction bases outside the gene matches: 4. The CDR3 DNA reads as TGTGCCAGCAGCGCGGCTAGCGGGAGGGATACGCAGTATTTT. As protein: CASSAASGRDTQYF.

The V call is TRBV7-3, the J call TRBJ1-6, with D maybe TRBD1 (6 bases). The V end was cut by 6 bases, the J end by 7 bases, with 13 bases between. There are 14 residues in the CDR3. Germline values: CDR1 SGHTA, CDR2 FQGTGA. The CDR3 is CASSSDSWNSPLHF. In DNA, the CDR3 is TGTGCCAGCAGTTCGGACAGTTGGAATTCACCCCTCCACTTT. The full variable domain, in which reference TRBV7-3 and TRBJ1-6 provide the parts outside the CDR3, is GAGVSQTPSNKVTEKGKYVELRCDPISGHTALYWYRQSLGQGPEFLIYFQGTGAADDSGLPNDRFFAVRPEGSVSTLKIQRTERGDSAVYLCASSSDSWNSPLHFGNGTRLTVT.

J is TRBJ1-1 and V is TRBV10-2, with D unresolved. The CDR3 has 15 amino acids. Trimming stripped 3 bases from V and 1 base from J, with 12 bases between. The V gene's germline CDR1 is WSHSY and CDR2 SAAADI. The CDR3: CASSDSIRPNTEAFF. Written as DNA, the CDR3 is TGCGCCAGCAGTGACTCTATTAGGCCGAACACTGAAGCTTTCTTT.

The gene calls are TRBV6-2 or TRBV6-3 and TRBJ1-3; 7 nucleotides agree with TRBD1. Per the germline V gene, CDR1 is MNHEY and CDR2 is SVGEGT. The CDR3 consists of 17 residues. The ends lost 4 bases at V and 1 base at J; junction bases unmatched: 10. CDR3: CASSFSRTGRSGNTIYF. The CDR3 DNA follows: TGTGCCAGCAGTTTCTCCAGGACAGGTCGGTCTGGAAACACCATATATTTT.

This chain connects TRBV11-3 to TRBJ2-1, with 9 bases fitting TRBD2. The CDR3 sequence is 17 residues long. Germline loops: CDR1 SGHNT, CDR2 YENEEA. Trimming cost V 1 base and J 3 bases; bases outside gene matches: 7. This CDR3 reads CASSLGRPAGGYNEQFF. CDR3 nucleotides: TGTGCCAGCAGCTTAGGACGTCCAGCGGGAGGCTACAATGAGCAGTTCTTC.

This clone was seen only a few times. This chain joins TRBV7-2 and TRBJ1-4, with 11 positions matching TRBD1. The CDR3 is made up of 17 amino acids. CDR1 is SGHTA, CDR2 FQGNSA, per germline. Trimming removed 5 bases from V and 2 bases from J; junction bases left unmatched: 7. CDR3 nucleotides: TGTGCCAGCAGCGTCGGGACAGGGGGACCTACTAATGAAAAACTGTTTTTT. Its translation is CASSVGTGGPTNEKLFF.

This chain connects TRBV7-2 to TRBJ1-3; D not resolved. This CDR3 has 14 amino acids. V gave up 5 bases and J gave up 1 base, with 9 bases separating them. Germline V CDR1 and CDR2: SGHTA, FQGNSA. This chain's CDR3 is CASSRQWSGNTIYF. As DNA, the CDR3 is TGTGCCAGCAGCAGACAATGGTCTGGAAACACCATATATTTT.